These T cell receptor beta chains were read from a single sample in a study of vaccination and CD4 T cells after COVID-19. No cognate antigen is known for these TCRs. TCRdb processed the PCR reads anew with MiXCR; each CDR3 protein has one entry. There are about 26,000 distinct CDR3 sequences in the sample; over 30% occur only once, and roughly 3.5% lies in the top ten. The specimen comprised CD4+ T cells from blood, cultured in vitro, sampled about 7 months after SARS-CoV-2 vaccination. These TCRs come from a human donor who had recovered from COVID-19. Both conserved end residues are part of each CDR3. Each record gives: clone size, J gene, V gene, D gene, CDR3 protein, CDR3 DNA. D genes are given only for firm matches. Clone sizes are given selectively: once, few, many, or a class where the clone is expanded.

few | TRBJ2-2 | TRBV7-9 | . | CASSLEGVGGELFF | TGTGCCAGCAGCTTAGAAGGAGTCGGCGGGGAGCTGTTTTTT
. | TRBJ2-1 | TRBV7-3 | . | CASSPSPYNEQFF | TGTGCCAGCAGCCCGAGCCCCTACAATGAGCAGTTCTTC
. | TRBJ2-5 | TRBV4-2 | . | CASSQERAGETQYF | TGTGCCAGCAGCCAAGAGAGGGCGGGGGAGACCCAGTACTTC
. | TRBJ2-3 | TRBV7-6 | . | CATQTSSGADTQYF | TGTGCCACCCAGACTTCATCCGGGGCAGATACGCAGTATTTT
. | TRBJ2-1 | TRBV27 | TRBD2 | CASSLVGLAGNEQFF | TGTGCCAGCAGTTTGGTAGGGCTAGCGGGAAATGAGCAGTTCTTC
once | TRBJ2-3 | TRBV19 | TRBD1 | CASSSRQGTDTQYF | TGTGCCAGTAGTTCACGACAGGGAACAGATACGCAGTATTTT
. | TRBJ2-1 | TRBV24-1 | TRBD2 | CATRGAGARGNEQFF | TGTGCCACCCGGGGAGCGGGAGCTCGGGGCAATGAGCAGTTCTTC
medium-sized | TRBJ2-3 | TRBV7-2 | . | CASSSDYTDTQYF | TGTGCCAGCAGCTCCGACTACACAGATACGCAGTATTTT
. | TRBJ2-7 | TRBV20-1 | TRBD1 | CSAIPQGAGEQYF | TGCAGTGCTATCCCACAGGGGGCGGGGGAGCAGTACTTC
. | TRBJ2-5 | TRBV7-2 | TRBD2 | CASSLVGRGGTETQYF | TGTGCCAGCAGCTTAGTAGGGAGGGGAGGGACAGAGACCCAGTACTTC
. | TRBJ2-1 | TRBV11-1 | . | CASSRAGAMGNNEQFF | TGTGCCAGCAGCCGGGCTGGGGCCATGGGGAACAATGAGCAGTTCTTC
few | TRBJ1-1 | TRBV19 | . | CASSTPGGGTEAFF | TGTGCCAGTAGTACCCCGGGGGGGGGCACTGAAGCTTTCTTT